Shown below are 30 T cell receptor beta chains from a single sample sequenced in a study of blood T cell repertoires in COVID-19. Profiled with immunoSEQ multiplex PCR; TCRdb holds only in-frame clones, not every one. The sample holds about 320,000 clones, roughly nine tenths seen once. Sequenced material: PBMCs or T cells enriched from blood (not recorded which). These receptors originate from a man between 60 and 75 years old who had recovered from COVID-19.

This chain uses TRBV5-1 with TRBJ1-2, with 7 nucleotides matching TRBD1. V was clipped by 5 bases and J by 3 bases; unmatched bases: 4. Germline V gene lookup returns CDR1 SGHRS and CDR2 YFSETQ. The CDR3 totals 13 residues. CDR3 loop: CASRETGYYGYTF. Written as DNA, the CDR3 is TGCGCCAGCAGAGAGACAGGGTACTATGGCTACACCTTC.

The chain is built from TRBV5-4 and TRBJ2-1; 11 bases agree with TRBD2. Losses at the gene ends were 3 bases for V and 8 bases for J; bases not matched to a gene: 7. Germline CDR1 is SGHNT and CDR2 is YYREEE (reference sequence). CDR3 size: 15 residues. DNA for the CDR3: TGTGCCAGCAGCTCAACTAGCGGGAGAGTAGATGAGCAGTTCTTC. Amino acids: CASSSTSGRVDEQFF.

This clone appeared a single time. The chain employs TRBV5-6 and TRBJ1-5; no definite D call. This CDR3 comprises 13 residues. Germline V gives CDR1 SGHDT, CDR2 YYEEEE. V shed 1 base and J shed 7 bases, with 9 bases lying between them. The DNA of the CDR3 is TGTGCCAGCAGCTTGCCGGGAGCCCAGCCCCAGCATTTT. Amino acid sequence: CASSLPGAQPQHF.

V usage is TRBV4-3 and J usage is TRBJ1-4; 9 bases fit TRBD1. V was clipped by 2 bases and J by 8 bases; unmatched bases: 9. The CDR3 spans 16 residues. Germline V gene data show CDR1 as LGHNA and CDR2 as YSLEER. CDR3 nucleotide sequence: TGCGCCAGCAGCCAAATCCGGACAGGGGCGACGGAAAAACTGTTTTTT. Its translation is CASSQIRTGATEKLFF.

As to this clone: One junction end does not reproduce the germline sequence, and a read error may be involved. This rearrangement joins TRBV3-1 (or the pseudogene TRBV3-2) to TRBJ2-5; TRBD1 is a possible D gene (5 bases). The CDR3 consists of 18 residues. Germline lookup yields CDR1 LGHDT and CDR2 YNNKEL (reference sequence). The CDR3 reads CAGSQEFLLALPGETQYF. The DNA of the CDR3 is TGTGCCGGCAGCCAAGAATTTCTACTCGCCCTTCCAGGGGAGACCCAGTACTTC.

This clone has only a few counts. The V and J genes are TRBV19 and TRBJ1-5; 7 bases align to TRBD1. The germline gives CDR1 LNHDA, CDR2 SQIVND (reference sequence). Unmatched junction bases numbered 7, after V lost 5 bases and J lost 3 bases. The CDR3 extends over 15 amino acids. DNA for the CDR3: TGTGCCAGTAGTGATCGGACAGGCACCAATCAGCCCCAGCATTTT. Its translation: CASSDRTGTNQPQHF.

The chain has TRBV7-3 and TRBJ2-2, with a tentative D call TRBD2 (5 bases). Trimming left V 2 bases short and J 4 bases short, with 14 bases between. The CDR3 is 16 residues long. Germline CDR1 and CDR2: SGHTA and FQGTGA. For the CDR3, the DNA is TGTGCCAGCAGCTTAGTTGTCGGGATGAGCACCGGGGAGCTGTTTTTT. Its protein product is CASSLVVGMSTGELFF.

Only one count was recorded for this clone. The V call is TRBV28, the J call TRBJ1-1, with D perhaps matching TRBD1 (5 bases). V gave up 3 bases and J gave up 2 bases, with 10 bases separating them. Germline CDR1 and CDR2: MDHEN and SYDVKM. The CDR3 runs 14 residues. The CDR3 nucleotides read TGTGCCAGCAGTTTGACAGCGGGTAACACTGAAGCTTTCTTT. Its translation is CASSLTAGNTEAFF.

V is TRBV19 and J is TRBJ2-1; possibly TRBD2 for D (7 bases). CDR1 LNHDA and CDR2 SQIVND come from the germline V gene (reference sequence). V gave up 7 bases and J gave up 8 bases, with 21 bases separating them. This CDR3 is built from 15 residues. Here the CDR3 DNA reads TGTGCCAGTACCCCGCGGCGGGGGCCCCAGGATGAGCAGTTCTTC. Its translation: CASTPRRGPQDEQFF.

The J gene is TRBJ2-5, the V gene TRBV19; D not resolved. The CDR3 has 13 amino acids. From germline, CDR1 is LNHDA and CDR2 SQIVND (reference sequence). Trimming shortened V by 5 bases and J by 4 bases, and 11 bases separated the two germline ends. DNA of the CDR3: TGTGCCAGTAGTCCTATAGCACGAGAGACCCAGTACTTC. Its protein is CASSPIARETQYF. Together with reference TRBV19 and TRBJ2-5, the CDR3 gives the full variable domain: DGGITQSPKYLFRKEGQNVTLSCEQNLNHDAMYWYRQDPGQGLRLIYYSQIVNDFQKGDIAEGYSVSREKKESFPLTVTSAQKNPTAFYLCASSPIARETQYFGPGTRLLVL.

The chain joins TRBV7-9 to TRBJ2-7; D perhaps matches TRBD2 (6 bases). The CDR3 has 15 amino acids. The germline CDR1 and CDR2 sequences are SEHNR and FQNEAQ (reference sequence). V dropped 1 base and J dropped 1 base, with 11 bases sitting between them. The CDR3 loop reads CASSLGWAGSYEQYF. The CDR3 nucleotides are TGTGCCAGCAGCTTAGGGTGGGCGGGATCCTACGAGCAGTACTTC. The full variable domain, its missing parts supplied by reference TRBV7-9 and TRBJ2-7, is DTGVSQNPRHKITKRGQNVTFRCDPISEHNRLYWYRQTLGQGPEFLTYFQNEAQLEKSRLLSDRFSAERPKGSFSTLEIQRTEQGDSAMYLCASSLGWAGSYEQYFGPGTRLTVT.

The chain is built from TRBV18 and TRBJ1-1; D unclear. The CDR3 runs to 11 residues. Germline CDR1 KGHSH, CDR2 LQKENI. The V end was cut by 6 bases, the J end by 8 bases, with 10 bases between. The CDR3 spells CASSESREAFF. The CDR3 nucleotides are TGTGCCAGCTCCGAGAGTCGGGAAGCTTTCTTT.

The chain carries TRBV5-4 and TRBJ2-5; 12 bases fit TRBD2. The V gene end was trimmed by 3 bases and the J gene end by 5 bases; junction bases not matched to a gene: 20. CDR1 is SGHNT, CDR2 YYREEE, per germline (reference sequence). The CDR3 is made up of 20 amino acids. CDR3 sequence reads: CASSSPPGGKGTSGLETQYF. CDR3 bases: TGTGCCAGCAGCTCCCCCCCAGGGGGAAAGGGGACTAGCGGGTTGGAGACCCAGTACTTC.

This chain joins TRBV28 and TRBJ2-1; 8 nucleotides align to TRBD2. CDR1 MDHEN and CDR2 SYDVKM come from the germline V gene. The CDR3 covers 15 residues. The V and J ends lost 8 bases and 2 bases, in that order; junction bases with no gene match: 8. CDR3 residues: CASDNGGGAYNEQFF. In DNA, the CDR3 is TGTGCCAGCGACAACGGGGGGGGTGCCTACAATGAGCAGTTCTTC.

The chain employs TRBV15 and TRBJ2-1; maybe TRBD2 (5 bases). Germline V lookup: CDR1 LNHNV, CDR2 YYDKDF (reference sequence). Trimming cost V 1 base and J 8 bases, with 18 bases left between them. This CDR3 is 16 amino acids long. The CDR3 loop reads CATSRVEDLTGYEQFF. The CDR3 region has the DNA TGTGCCACCAGCAGAGTGGAGGACCTCACCGGTTATGAGCAGTTCTTC.

The chain combines TRBV10-3 with TRBJ2-1; tentative D call: TRBD2 (5 bases). This CDR3 region has 15 residues. The V end was cut by 0 bases, the J end by 2 bases, with 8 bases between. In germline, CDR1 is ENHRY, CDR2 SYGVKD. DNA for the CDR3: TGTGCCATCAGTGAGTCCGACTATACCTACAATGAGCAGTTCTTC. Translation: CAISESDYTYNEQFF.

The chain recombines TRBV15 with TRBJ2-7, with TRBD1 matching 8 bases. The CDR3 extends over 17 amino acids. J gave up 6 bases and V 5 bases, and 18 bases lay outside the gene matches. Germline V CDR1 and CDR2: LNHNV, YYDKDF (reference sequence). Here the CDR3 reads CATSGPNLRGLSGEQYF. In DNA form, the CDR3 reads TGTGCCACCAGCGGACCAAACCTCAGGGGGCTGAGCGGCGAGCAGTACTTC.

This sequence joins TRBV6-5 and TRBJ1-6; the match to TRBD1 covers 8 bases. J was trimmed by 10 bases and V by 8 bases; bases with no gene match: 13. The CDR3 runs to 15 residues. CDR1 is MNHEY, CDR2 SVGAGI, per germline. CDR3 nucleotides: TGTGCCAGCGGAGGGGGGGACAGGAAACGCTCACCCCTCCACTTT. Protein: CASGGGDRKRSPLHF.

This chain links TRBV5-1 with TRBJ2-1, with D possibly TRBD2 on 6 matching bases. Germline assignment: CDR1 SGHRS and CDR2 YFSETQ. CDR3 length: 14 amino acids. Trimming took off 4 bases at V and 0 bases at J, with 8 bases between the two ends. The chain's CDR3 is CASSHGSSYNEQFF. The CDR3 nucleotides read TGCGCCAGCAGCCACGGGAGCTCCTACAATGAGCAGTTCTTC.

This chain connects TRBV5-4 to TRBJ2-3; no definite D call. Trimming left V 3 bases short and J 1 base short, with 12 bases between. From germline, CDR1 is SGHNT and CDR2 YYREEE (reference sequence). The CDR3 contains 15 residues. The CDR3 loop is CASSSAVSGTDTQYF. The CDR3 bases are TGTGCCAGCAGCTCGGCGGTATCTGGCACAGATACGCAGTATTTT.

The chain has TRBV7-3 and TRBJ2-1, with TRBD2 matching over 12 bases. V trimming: 5 bases; J trimming: 7 bases; junction bases outside the gene matches: 9. CDR1 SGHTA and CDR2 FQGTGA come from the germline V gene. The CDR3 length is 16 residues. CDR3 amino acids: CASSVGTSGLLNEQFF. CDR3 nucleotide sequence: TGTGCCAGCAGCGTCGGGACTAGCGGGCTATTGAATGAGCAGTTCTTC.

The J gene is TRBJ1-1, the V gene TRBV27; tentatively, D is TRBD1 (6 bases). Germline CDR1 and CDR2: MNHEY and SMNVEV (reference sequence). Trimming shortened V by 6 bases and J by 1 base, and 15 bases separated the two germline ends. The CDR3 sequence is 15 residues long. CDR3 sequence (DNA): TGTGCCAGCAGACCCTCGGGGACATCGAACACTGAAGCTTTCTTT. Its protein product is CASRPSGTSNTEAFF.

This chain joins TRBV3-1 (or the pseudogene TRBV3-2) and TRBJ1-2; maybe TRBD1 (5 bases). Germline V CDR1 and CDR2: LGHDT, YNNKEL (reference sequence). Trimming cost V 0 bases and J 0 bases, with 11 bases left between them. The CDR3 runs to 16 residues. DNA of the CDR3: TGTGCCAGCAGCCAAGAGGCGCAGGGCGCTAACTATGGCTACACCTTC. Its protein product is CASSQEAQGANYGYTF.

The chain couples TRBV4-1 to TRBJ1-5; TRBD1 matches at 7 bases. CDR3 length equals 14 residues. Germline trimming cut 2 bases from V and 6 bases from J; bases unmatched to any gene: 4. In germline, CDR1 is MGHRA, CDR2 YSYEKL. This CDR3 reads CASSQRQGGQPQHF. In DNA, the CDR3 is TGCGCCAGCAGCCAAAGACAGGGCGGTCAGCCCCAGCATTTT.

The V gene is TRBV6-4, the J gene TRBJ2-1; 10 nucleotides align to TRBD2. CDR1 and CDR2 (germline): MRHNA, SNTAGT. CDR3 length equals 16 residues. V gave up 4 bases and J gave up 7 bases; unmatched junction bases: 10. The CDR3 spells CASSVHPSGSLNEQFF. For the CDR3, the DNA is TGTGCCAGCAGTGTACACCCTAGCGGGAGTCTAAATGAGCAGTTCTTC.

CDR3 sequence: CASQQGLGGSVTDTQYF. In DNA form, the CDR3 reads TGTGCCAGCCAGCAAGGACTAGGTGGTTCGGTCACAGATACGCAGTATTTT. The chain has TRBV11-2 and TRBJ2-3, with 7 bases identical to TRBD2. Losses at the gene ends were 8 bases for V and 2 bases for J; bases not matched to a gene: 16. There are 17 residues in the CDR3. The germline V gene encodes CDR1 SGHAT and CDR2 FQNNGV.

V gene TRBV7-2 combines with J gene TRBJ1-2; weak D call: TRBD1 (5 bases). CDR3 length equals 12 residues. V lost 5 bases to trimming and J lost 7 bases, with 11 bases between them. Germline CDR1 SGHTA, CDR2 FQGNSA. The CDR3: CASSPGGGGYTF. CDR3 coding DNA: TGTGCCAGCAGCCCTGGGGGGGGTGGCTACACCTTC.

The chain recombines TRBV7-2 with TRBJ1-6; the match to TRBD1 covers 8 bases. The CDR3 loop spans 15 amino acids. Germline-derived CDR1 and CDR2 are SGHTA and FQGNSA. V shed 1 base, J shed 10 bases, and the junction held 6 bases outside the gene matches. The CDR3 DNA follows: TGTGCCAGCAGCTTAGGTTCAGGGGGCGGCTCACCCCTCCACTTT. Translation gives CASSLGSGGGSPLHF.

This chain links TRBV5-1 with TRBJ1-5, with 10 bases that match TRBD1. CDR3 length: 16 amino acids. Trimming took 4 bases from V and 4 from J; bases not matched to a gene: 8. Germline V gives CDR1 SGHRS, CDR2 YFSETQ. CDR3 protein: CASSLGTGALNQPQHF. Written as DNA, the CDR3 is TGCGCCAGCAGCCTGGGGACAGGGGCGCTGAATCAGCCCCAGCATTTT.

This clone was seen only once. The chain joins TRBV11-3 to TRBJ1-4; 8 nucleotides line up with TRBD1. Germline CDR1 SGHNT, CDR2 YENEEA. There are 18 residues in the CDR3. V was pared by 2 bases and J by 7 bases, with 15 bases of the junction left unmatched. CDR3 in DNA: TGTGCCAGCAGCTTATTCAGCGGAACCAGGGGGCTTAGTGAAAAACTGTTTTTT. Translated, it gives CASSLFSGTRGLSEKLFF.